The next 19 T cell receptor beta chains were all read from a single sample in a study of cytomegalovirus exposure and HLA in healthy donors. 13 Jbeta primers and 60 Vbeta primers were used for the PCR. Here immunoSEQ multiplex PCR was the method, and the copy in TCRdb shows in-frame clones only, minus some. The sample lists 76,000 or so clones, more than 65% occurring once. Specimen: PBMCs. Receptor source: a woman between 40 and 55 years old in good health and CMV-seropositive.

The chain links TRBV6-4 to TRBJ2-4, with a possible D match to TRBD1 (5 bases). Trimming left V 0 bases short and J 7 bases short, with 10 bases between. The V gene's germline CDR1 is MRHNA and CDR2 SNTAGT. The CDR3 is 14 residues long. DNA for the CDR3: TGTGCCAGCAGTGACTCGGGGCGGTCGAACATTCAGTACTTC. Translated: CASSDSGRSNIQYF.

The sample holds one count of this clone. The chain carries TRBV5-1 and TRBJ2-3; D gene unclear. Between the trimmed V and J ends, which lost 2 bases and 1 base, there was a span of 5 bases. CDR1 is SGHRS and CDR2 is YFSETQ in the germline V gene. The length of the CDR3 is 13 residues. CDR3 loop: CASSLRGTDTQYF. The DNA of the CDR3 is TGCGCCAGCAGCTTACGGGGCACAGATACGCAGTATTTT.

The chain recombines TRBV4-3 with TRBJ2-7; D may be TRBD1 (6 bases). The V end was cut by 3 bases, the J end by 6 bases, with 21 bases between. The CDR3 runs to 16 residues. In germline, CDR1 is LGHNA, CDR2 YSLEER. Written as DNA, the CDR3 is TGCGCCAGCAGCCACCCCCAACGGGCGGCCAGGGGCGAGCAGTACTTC. Protein product: CASSHPQRAARGEQYF.

In this sample, this clone turned up once. V and J are TRBV28 and TRBJ1-4; D is possibly TRBD1 (5 bases). V shed 9 bases and J shed 10 bases, with 15 bases lying between them. The germline CDR1 and CDR2 sequences are MDHEN and SYDVKM. The CDR3 consists of 12 residues. The CDR3 sequence is CARSRSGGKLFF. In DNA, the CDR3 is TGTGCCAGATCCAGATCGGGGGGAAAACTGTTTTTT. Based on the CDR3 plus reference TRBV28 and TRBJ1-4, the full variable domain is DVKVTQSSRYLVKRTGEKVFLECVQDMDHENMFWYRQDPGLGLRLIYFSYDVKMKEKGDIPEGYSVSREKKERFSLILESASTNQTSMYLCARSRSGGKLFFGSGTQLSVL.

V and J are TRBV18 and TRBJ2-2, with TRBD1 as a possible D gene (5 bases). The germline V and J ends were trimmed by 1 base and 6 bases, with 12 bases remaining between them. Germline CDR1 KGHSH, CDR2 LQKENI. The CDR3 loop spans 15 amino acids. CDR3 sequence (DNA): TGTGCCAGCTCACCACTTGGGGCGCATGCCGGGGAGCTGTTTTTT. Translation gives CASSPLGAHAGELFF. The full variable domain, with the rest looked up from reference TRBV18 and TRBJ2-2, is NAGVMQNPRHLVRRRGQEARLRCSPMKGHSHVYWYRQLPEEGLKFMVYLQKENIIDESGMPKERFSAEFPKEGPSILRIQQVVRGDSAAYFCASSPLGAHAGELFFGEGSRLTVL.

This chain uses TRBV9 with TRBJ2-7, with D perhaps TRBD1 (5 bases). Germline V CDR1 and CDR2: SGDLS, YYNGEE. Trimming stripped 4 bases from V and 2 bases from J, with 16 bases between. This CDR3 contains 15 residues. This chain's CDR3 is CASSPVGQAPYEQYF. In nucleotides, the CDR3 is TGTGCCAGCAGCCCTGTGGGGCAGGCCCCCTACGAGCAGTACTTC.

This clone has only a few counts. The genes are TRBV5-1 and TRBJ2-1; no reliable D call. Germline assignment: CDR1 SGHRS and CDR2 YFSETQ. The CDR3 contains 12 residues. V shed 6 bases and J shed 7 bases, with 11 bases lying between them. CDR3 sequence: CASKIDKNEQFF. The DNA of the CDR3 is TGCGCCAGCAAAATCGACAAAAATGAGCAGTTCTTC.

CDR3 nucleotide sequence: TGTGCCAGCAGTGGAACAGTCAGCTACGAGCAGTACTTC. Protein sequence: CASSGTVSYEQYF. The chain links TRBV6-5 to TRBJ2-7; no firm D call. Germline V gives CDR1 MNHEY, CDR2 SVGAGI. The CDR3 sequence is 13 residues long. Trimming removed 5 bases at V and 3 bases at J, with 11 bases between.

The chain links TRBV4-3 to TRBJ2-1, with D maybe TRBD2 (6 bases). V dropped 0 bases and J dropped 4 bases, with 13 bases sitting between them. The length of the CDR3 is 16 residues. Germline V gene lookup returns CDR1 LGHNA and CDR2 YSLEER. The CDR3 region is CASSQDSGGFYNEQFF. The CDR3 region has the DNA TGCGCCAGCAGCCAAGATTCCGGGGGATTTTACAATGAGCAGTTCTTC.

This clone appeared a few times. The chain carries TRBV7-8 and TRBJ2-3, with 7 bases fitting TRBD2. V lost 3 bases to trimming and J lost 7 bases; unmatched junction nucleotides: 10. This CDR3 has 15 residues. The germline V gene encodes CDR1 SGHVS and CDR2 FQNEAQ. The CDR3 DNA sequence: TGTGCCAGCAGCTTGGAGGGGAGGGGACGGAATACGCAGTATTTT. Its translation is CASSLEGRGRNTQYF. Together with reference TRBV7-8 and TRBJ2-3, the CDR3 gives the full variable domain: GAGVSQSPRYKVAKRGQDVALRCDPISGHVSLFWYQQALGQGPEFLTYFQNEAQLDKSGLPSDRFFAERPEGSVSTLKIQRTQQEDSAVYLCASSLEGRGRNTQYFGPGTRLTVL.

This chain links TRBV27 with TRBJ2-3, with 10 bases that match TRBD1. CDR1 is MNHEY and CDR2 is SMNVEV in the germline V gene (reference sequence). This CDR3 spans 14 amino acids. Trimming at V came to 5 bases and at J to 6 bases, leaving 5 bases not matched to a gene. CDR3 in amino acids: CASSLDRGVDTQYF. The CDR3 DNA reads as TGTGCCAGCAGTCTGGACAGGGGGGTGGATACGCAGTATTTT.

Only one count was recorded for this clone. The chain couples TRBV5-1 to TRBJ2-1; 7 nucleotides line up with TRBD1. V shed 3 bases and J 0 bases; nucleotides not matched to a gene: 9. From germline, CDR1 is SGHRS and CDR2 YFSETQ. The CDR3 has 17 amino acids. The DNA of the CDR3 is TGCGCCAGCAGCTCCATGACAGGGCCAAGCTCCTACAATGAGCAGTTCTTC. Translating it yields CASSSMTGPSSYNEQFF.

V is TRBV5-6 and J is TRBJ2-2; 8 nucleotides line up with TRBD1. CDR1 SGHDT and CDR2 YYEEEE come from the germline V gene. CDR3 length: 18 amino acids. V gave up 1 base and J gave up 3 bases; unmatched junction bases: 11. The CDR3 here is CASSLIGGQGIDTGELFF. CDR3 nucleotide sequence: TGTGCCAGCAGCTTGATCGGAGGACAGGGTATAGACACCGGGGAGCTGTTTTTT.

The rearrangement joins TRBV7-2 to TRBJ2-7; TRBD1 agrees at 7 bases. This CDR3 has 14 residues. V lost 5 bases, J lost 6 bases, and 10 bases stayed unmatched. Germline CDR1 is SGHTA and CDR2 is FQGNSA. CDR3 nucleotide sequence: TGTGCCAGCAGCACTTTAAGGACAGGTCCCGAGCAGTACTTC. Its protein is CASSTLRTGPEQYF.

The chain joins TRBV13 to TRBJ2-2; 9 bases match TRBD2. This CDR3 region has 15 residues. With V trimmed by 5 bases and J by 6 bases, 7 bases remained unmatched. Germline-derived CDR1 and CDR2 are PRHDT and FYEKMQ (reference sequence). This CDR3 is CASSQGLAFAGELFF. The CDR3 bases are TGTGCCAGCAGCCAGGGACTAGCCTTCGCCGGGGAGCTGTTTTTT.

This clone was found many times. The V and J genes are TRBV30 and TRBJ2-7; D is uncertain. V was shortened by 4 bases and J by 0 bases, with 7 bases between the two germline ends. Germline CDR1 and CDR2: GTSNPN and SVGIG (reference sequence). This CDR3 has 12 amino acids. The CDR3 reads CAWTSSSYEQYF. The CDR3 DNA reads as TGTGCCTGGACTTCCAGCTCCTACGAGCAGTACTTC.

The V gene is TRBV29-1, the J gene TRBJ2-7; D is perhaps TRBD2 (6 bases). Germline CDR1 SQVTM, CDR2 ANQGSEA. The CDR3 runs to 14 residues. The V and J ends lost 1 base and 3 bases respectively, with 13 bases between them. The CDR3, as DNA: TGCAGCGTTGAAGGTAGCGGAGAAGACTACGAGCAGTACTTC. Protein: CSVEGSGEDYEQYF.

This chain uses TRBV7-2 with TRBJ2-7, with TRBD2 matching over 10 bases. After removal of 5 bases from V and 3 bases from J, the junction contained 7 bases not matched to a gene. This CDR3 contains 15 residues. Germline values: CDR1 SGHTA, CDR2 FQGNSA. The DNA for the CDR3 is TGTGCCAGCAGCCCCGGACTAGCGGCTAACTACGAGCAGTACTTC. Protein sequence: CASSPGLAANYEQYF.

The V and J genes are TRBV6-5 and TRBJ1-5; TRBD1 might be the D (6 bases). Germline values: CDR1 MNHEY, CDR2 SVGAGI. The CDR3 totals 15 residues. The germline V and J ends were trimmed by 5 bases and 2 bases, with 13 bases remaining between them. In DNA, the CDR3 is TGTGCCAGCAGTGCCGGGGGGGCCCGCAATCAGCCCCAGCATTTT. It encodes CASSAGGARNQPQHF.